These T cell receptor beta chains were read from a single sample in a study of cytomegalovirus exposure and HLA in healthy donors. Here immunoSEQ multiplex PCR was the method, and the copy in TCRdb shows in-frame clones only, minus some. The table lists 200,000 or so clones, over 60% of them singletons. The sequenced material came from PBMCs. The receptors derive from a man aged 18-30 years in good health and CMV-seronegative. Both conserved end residues are part of each CDR3. D genes are given only for firm matches. Expanded clones get a size class; other rows say once, few or many, or leave the size out.

17	TRBJ2-1	TRBD1	.	TRBV14	TGTGCCAGCAGCCAAGGAAACCCGGGACAGGGTCGGGATGAGCAGTTCTTC	CASSQGNPGQGRDEQFF
16	TRBJ2-1	.	.	TRBV4-1	TGCGCCAGCAGCCAAGATATTAAGGGGCTCCACAATGAGCAGTTCTTC	CASSQDIKGLHNEQFF
17	TRBJ2-1	TRBD2	.	TRBV4-3	TGCGCCAGCAGCCAAAACTCACTACTAGCGCTCAACAATGAGCAGTTCTTC	CASSQNSLLALNNEQFF
18	TRBJ1-5	TRBD1	.	TRBV30	TGTGCCTGGAGTGTGCCCGGACAGGGGGTGGGTTTCAATCAGCCCCAGCATTTT	CAWSVPGQGVGFNQPQHF
13	TRBJ2-1	.	.	TRBV29-1	TGCAGCGTGCAGGGGGGAGGATACAATGAGCAGTTCTTC	CSVQGGGYNEQFF
17	TRBJ1-6	.	few	TRBV4-2	TGTGCCAGCAGCCAGAAGACAGGAAGCTCCTATAATTCACCCCTCCACTTT	CASSQKTGSSYNSPLHF
16	TRBJ1-2	TRBD1	.	TRBV5-1	TGCGCCAGCAGCCTACCTTCCGGGACAGGGCTGCGTGGCTACACCTTC	CASSLPSGTGLRGYTF
11	TRBJ2-3	TRBD2	.	TRBV20-1	TGCAGTGCGAGACTAGCGGGTACGCAGTATTTT	CSARLAGTQYF
13	TRBJ2-7	TRBD1	.	TRBV5-1	TGCGCCAGCAGCCGGGACAGGGGAGGCGAGCAGTACTTC	CASSRDRGGEQYF
14	TRBJ1-2	.	.	TRBV14	TGTGCCAGCAGCCAAGATACAGGGTATGGTGGCTACACCTTC	CASSQDTGYGGYTF
17	TRBJ2-3	TRBD1	few	TRBV27	TGTGCCAGCAGTCCCCTATCCACAGGGGGGAACACAGATACGCAGTATTTT	CASSPLSTGGNTDTQYF
16	TRBJ2-5	TRBD2	few	TRBV28	TGTGCCAGCAGCCTTGGACTAGCGGGAGGCGGGGAGACCCAGTACTTC	CASSLGLAGGGETQYF
14	TRBJ2-1	.	.	TRBV11-3	TGTGCCAGCAGCCTGGCCAGGTTGGTAAATGAGCAGTTCTTC	CASSLARLVNEQFF
15	TRBJ2-7	.	.	TRBV27	TGTGCCAGCAGTTTAAGGGGTCCTCAGGCCTACGAGCAGTACTTC	CASSLRGPQAYEQYF
14	TRBJ2-7	TRBD2	.	TRBV7-6	TGTGCCAGCAGCCCCCCGGGACTAGCCCACGAGCAGTACTTC	CASSPPGLAHEQYF
14	TRBJ1-4	TRBD1	.	TRBV6-1	TGTGCCAGCAGTGGGACAGGACTCCTCGAAAAACTGTTTTTT	CASSGTGLLEKLFF
11	TRBJ1-2	TRBD1	.	TRBV12-5	TGTGCTAGTGGAAGACAGGGGGCCGACACCTTC	CASGRQGADTF
14	TRBJ1-4	TRBD1	.	TRBV9	TGTGCCAGCAGCGGGACAGGGGGCCATGAAAAACTGTTTTTT	CASSGTGGHEKLFF
16	TRBJ2-1	TRBD2	.	TRBV4-3	TGCGCCAGCAGCGAATTTGGCGGCGGGGGGACGGATGAGCAGTTCTTC	CASSEFGGGGTDEQFF
15	TRBJ2-2	.	.	TRBV7-6	TGTGCCAGCAGCTTATTAAGCGAGGACACCGGGGAGCTGTTTTTT	CASSLLSEDTGELFF
16	TRBJ1-2	.	few	TRBV4-2	TGTGCCAGCAGCCAAGTTATAAGGACTCAACACTATGGCTACACCTTC	CASSQVIRTQHYGYTF
17	TRBJ2-1	.	.	TRBV11-3	TGTGCCAGCAGCTTACGCCGGGGGGCCCTACTGGCCCATGAGCAGTTCTTC	CASSLRRGALLAHEQFF
16	TRBJ2-1	.	.	TRBV19	TGTGCCAGTAGTATCCGGCCGGGACAAGGCATCAATGAGCAGTTCTTC	CASSIRPGQGINEQFF
15	TRBJ2-3	.	.	TRBV5-1	TGCGCCAGCAGCTTGGCCTCTGCGGGCACAGATACGCAGTATTTT	CASSLASAGTDTQYF
13	TRBJ1-1	TRBD1	.	TRBV29-1	TGCAGCGTCACCACAGGGGCGCGGACTGAAGCTTTCTTT	CSVTTGARTEAFF
18	TRBJ2-6	TRBD2	once	TRBV5-1	TGCGCCAGCAGCTTGACCGGGACTAGCGGATCTGGGGCCAACGTCCTGACTTTC	CASSLTGTSGSGANVLTF
13	TRBJ1-2	.	once	TRBV29-1	TGCAGCGTTGAAGAGGTTACAGGCTATGGCTACACCTTC	CSVEEVTGYGYTF
19	TRBJ2-1	TRBD2	few	TRBV29-1	TGCAGCGTTGAATCGGTGGGAGGGCCCAAAACGGCCTCCTACAATGAGCAGTTCTTC	CSVESVGGPKTASYNEQFF
13	TRBJ2-1	.	.	TRBV27	TGTGCCAGCAGCTCGGGGTTCTACAATGAGCAGTTCTTC	CASSSGFYNEQFF
15	TRBJ1-1	.	once	TRBV19	TGTGCCAGTAGTATAGCGGCGGGTATGAACACTGAAGCTTTCTTT	CASSIAAGMNTEAFF
18	TRBJ1-1	TRBD1	.	TRBV11-3	TGTGCCAGCAGCTTAGGTCAATCTACGGACAGGAGAAACACTGAAGCTTTCTTT	CASSLGQSTDRRNTEAFF
15	TRBJ2-7	TRBD2	once	TRBV4-3	TGCGCCAGCAGCCAAGGTAGCGGGGCCTCCTACGAGCAGTACTTC	CASSQGSGASYEQYF
16	TRBJ2-3	.	.	TRBV4-3	TGCGCCAGCAGCCAAGATGACAAATCTAGCACAGATACGCAGTATTTT	CASSQDDKSSTDTQYF
15	TRBJ2-1	.	once	TRBV2	TGTGCCAGCAGTGAAGTGGGAGTGGGTTACAATGAGCAGTTCTTC	CASSEVGVGYNEQFF
15	TRBJ2-1	.	.	TRBV7-3	TGTGCCAGCAGCTTATTTCCAGCGGCTGACAATGAGCAGTTCTTC	CASSLFPAADNEQFF
16	TRBJ2-5	TRBD1	.	TRBV6-5	TGTGCCAGCAGTTACACTGGGACAGGTGGGCAAGAGACCCAGTACTTC	CASSYTGTGGQETQYF
15	TRBJ2-1	.	.	TRBV5-6	TGTGCCAGCAGCTTGGCCGAGAGCCCCTACAATGAGCAGTTCTTC	CASSLAESPYNEQFF
15	TRBJ2-1	.	.	TRBV9	TGTGCCAGCAGCGTAGGACTGAGTCCAAGCGATGAGCAGTTCTTC	CASSVGLSPSDEQFF
11	TRBJ2-1	.	.	TRBV6-6	TGTGCCAGCAGAAGGGACTTGTGGAAGTTCTTC	CASRRDLWKFF
15	TRBJ2-5	TRBD2	.	TRBV30	TGTGCCTGGAGTATTGGGACTAGCGTAAAAGAGACCCAGTACTTC	CAWSIGTSVKETQYF
15	TRBJ1-1	.	.	TRBV10-3	TGTGCCATCAGTGAGTCTGCGGTATCGAACACTGAAGCTTTCTTT	CAISESAVSNTEAFF
14	TRBJ2-3	TRBD2	.	TRBV29-1	TGCAGCGCACAGACTAGCGGGACCGTAGATACGCAGTATTTT	CSAQTSGTVDTQYF
17	TRBJ1-3	TRBD1	.	TRBV2	TGTGCCAGCACCACAACGGGGGCAGGGGGAGCTGGAAACACCATATATTTT	CASTTTGAGGAGNTIYF
11	TRBJ1-1	.	.	TRBV20-1	TGCAGTGCTTGGTACACCACTGAAGCTTTCTTT	CSAWYTTEAFF
14	TRBJ2-1	TRBD2	.	TRBV30	TGTGCCTGGAGAGGGGCGGGAGAATTTAATGAGCAGTTCTTC	CAWRGAGEFNEQFF
15	TRBJ2-2	.	.	TRBV28	TGTGCCAGCAGTTTACTGGCAGGGAACACCGGGGAGCTGTTTTTT	CASSLLAGNTGELFF
14	TRBJ1-1	.	few	TRBV6-5	TGTGCCAGCAGTTACCAGGGGCCCCCTCCTGAAGCTTTCTTT	CASSYQGPPPEAFF
17	TRBJ1-5	TRBD1	.	TRBV7-9	TGTTCCAGCAGCCACCACGACAGGGCCGATAGCAATCAGCCCCAGCATTTT	CSSSHHDRADSNQPQHF
16	TRBJ2-7	.	.	TRBV7-2	TGTGCCAGCAGCCCCGTCCCCATCGGAGGGGACTACGAGCAGTACTTC	CASSPVPIGGDYEQYF
14	TRBJ1-2	.	.	TRBV7-9	TGTGCCAGCAGCTTAGCGCATCTCAGCTATGGCTACACCTTC	CASSLAHLSYGYTF
14	TRBJ1-2	TRBD1	once	TRBV28	TGTGCCAGCAGTTGGGACAGGCATAAAGGGGGCTACACCTTC	CASSWDRHKGGYTF
16	TRBJ2-5	TRBD2	few	TRBV15	TGTGCCACCAGCAGAGATTCGGGGGGGCTCGGGGAGACCCAGTACTTC	CATSRDSGGLGETQYF
14	TRBJ2-1	.	.	TRBV19	TGTGCCAGTAGTATAGCCCACAGTTACAATGAGCAGTTCTTC	CASSIAHSYNEQFF
14	TRBJ2-3	TRBD1	.	TRBV5-6	TGTGCCAGCAGCACGGACAGGGGCACAGATACGCAGTATTTT	CASSTDRGTDTQYF
10	TRBJ1-1	.	.	TRBV29-1	TGCAGCGCTGCCCCGGGGGAAGCTTTCTTT	CSAAPGEAFF
11	TRBJ1-1	.	.	TRBV20-1	TGCAGTGCCAGGGAAAACACTGAAGCTTTCTTT	CSARENTEAFF
15	TRBJ1-5	TRBD1	.	TRBV6-1	TGTGCCAGCAGTGGAGGACAGGGAGGGAATCAGCCCCAGCATTTT	CASSGGQGGNQPQHF